This is a list of T cell receptor beta chains from one sample in a study of T cell responses to AZD1222 COVID-19 vaccine. Produced via immunoSEQ multiplex PCR; TCRdb's table is partial and in-frame only. The sample has roughly 120,000 clones; 92% are singletons. The material was peripheral blood, obtained 28 days after the second AZD1222 dose. The receptor source for this set is an adult who received the AZD1222 COVID-19 vaccine. CDR3s include the opening cysteine and the closing phenylalanine or tryptophan. Each record gives: V gene, J gene, D gene, clone size, CDR3 DNA, CDR3 protein. The D gene is left open where the match is weak. For some rows the clone size is stated as once, few or many, or as a class when expanded; others skip it.

TRBV5-6	TRBJ2-5	NA	NA	TGTGCCAGCAGCTCCATGAAATCCGGAGAGACCCAGTACTTC	CASSSMKSGETQYF
TRBV19	TRBJ1-1	NA	NA	TGTGCCAGTAGTACCCCAGGGCCTTTTGAAGCTTTCTTT	CASSTPGPFEAFF
TRBV5-1	TRBJ1-2	NA	NA	TGCGCCAGCAGCCGATTCGTGGAGGGGATGGAGGGCTACACCTTC	CASSRFVEGMEGYTF
TRBV5-5	TRBJ1-1	TRBD1	NA	TGTGCCAGCAGGGGTGGCCAGGGGGTGACGAACACTGAAGCTTTCTTT	CASRGGQGVTNTEAFF
TRBV28	TRBJ1-1	NA	NA	TGTGCCAGCAGTTTAAAGGTTCCGGGGAACACTGAAGCTTTCTTT	CASSLKVPGNTEAFF
TRBV5-1	TRBJ2-7	NA	NA	TGCGCCAGCAGCTTGGCCGGGACGAGCTACGAGCAGTACTTC	CASSLAGTSYEQYF
TRBV5-1	TRBJ2-1	TRBD2	NA	TGCGCCAGCAGCTCAACTAGCGGGAGTTATGAGCAGTTCTTC	CASSSTSGSYEQFF
TRBV10-3	TRBJ1-1	NA	NA	TGTGCCATCAGCCCTACGGGGGAGGTGAACACTGAAGCTTTCTTT	CAISPTGEVNTEAFF
TRBV20-1	TRBJ1-2	NA	NA	TGCAGCCTTCTGTCTGACTATGGCTACACCTTC	CSLLSDYGYTF
TRBV6-5	TRBJ1-1	NA	NA	TGTGCCAGCAACCGGGGAGACACTGAAGCTTTCTTT	CASNRGDTEAFF
TRBV6-5	TRBJ2-3	NA	NA	TGTGCCAGCAGTTTTTCCACGGCTCCACCCACAGATACGCAGTATTTT	CASSFSTAPPTDTQYF
TRBV7-6	TRBJ1-6	NA	NA	TGTGCCAGCACCCTGGACCCAGGTGGCAATTCACCCCTCCACTTT	CASTLDPGGNSPLHF
TRBV5-5	TRBJ2-1	NA	NA	TGTGCCAGCAGCTTATCGTCAAACAATGAGCAGTTCTTC	CASSLSSNNEQFF
TRBV2	TRBJ1-5	TRBD1	NA	TGTGCCAGCAGCCCGACAGGGGGCGGCGGTCAGCCCCAGCATTTT	CASSPTGGGGQPQHF
TRBV18	TRBJ2-2	TRBD1	NA	TGTGCCAGCTCACCCCCATCTGGGACAGGGCCTCACGGGGAGCTGTTTTTT	CASSPPSGTGPHGELFF
TRBV2	TRBJ2-1	TRBD2	once	TGTGCCAGCAGTGAATTAGTGGGTAGCGGGGGTTACAATGAGCAGTTCTTC	CASSELVGSGGYNEQFF
TRBV10-3	TRBJ2-2	TRBD2	NA	TGTGCCATCAGTGAGTCGATAGCGGGAGGTTCCGGGGAGCTGTTTTTT	CAISESIAGGSGELFF
TRBV4-1	TRBJ1-3	TRBD1	NA	TGCGCCAGCAGCCTCCAACAGGGGGCCACGGGAAACACCATATATTTT	CASSLQQGATGNTIYF
TRBV10-2	TRBJ2-7	NA	NA	TGCGCCAGCAGTCCCACGCTTAGCTCCTACGAGCAGTACTTC	CASSPTLSSYEQYF
TRBV5-1	TRBJ1-1	NA	once	TGCGCCAGCAGCTTGGTGTCAGCCATGAACACTGAAGCTTTCTTT	CASSLVSAMNTEAFF
TRBV19	TRBJ2-2	NA	NA	TGTGCCAGTAGTATAGAACAGGCCGGGGAGCTGTTTTTT	CASSIEQAGELFF
TRBV27	TRBJ2-7	NA	NA	TGTGCCAGCAGTTTTAGACGGGCCTACGAGCAGTACTTC	CASSFRRAYEQYF
TRBV7-2	TRBJ2-1	TRBD2	NA	TGTGCCAGCAGCTTAGTCCCCGGGGGGGGGTACAATGAGCAGTTCTTC	CASSLVPGGGYNEQFF
TRBV19	TRBJ2-2	NA	NA	TGTGCCAGTAGTATTACCAGGCTAAACACCGGGGAGCTGTTTTTT	CASSITRLNTGELFF
TRBV28	TRBJ1-2	TRBD1	NA	TGTGCCAGCCTCGACAGGGGGCGCGATTATGGCTACACCTTC	CASLDRGRDYGYTF
TRBV29-1	TRBJ1-1	NA	NA	TGCAGCGTTGAAGAGGTGGGGACTGAAGCTTTCTTT	CSVEEVGTEAFF
TRBV7-6	TRBJ1-1	NA	once	TGTGCCAGCAGCTTAGTTCTGAACACTGAAGCTTTCTTT	CASSLVLNTEAFF
TRBV7-9	TRBJ1-1	NA	NA	TGTGCCAGCAGCTTAGTGGGGCGGGGTCGGGAGAACACTGAAGCTTTCTTT	CASSLVGRGRENTEAFF
TRBV19	TRBJ1-2	NA	NA	TGTGCCAGTAGTTTAGACAGGAACTATGGCTACACCTTC	CASSLDRNYGYTF
TRBV18	TRBJ2-2	NA	NA	TGTGCCAGCTCACCGTCGGTTTGGAACACCGGGGAGCTGTTTTTT	CASSPSVWNTGELFF
TRBV7-2	TRBJ1-1	NA	NA	TGTGCCAGCAGACGCGTCCCAGAGAACGCTTTCTTT	CASRRVPENAFF
TRBV2	TRBJ2-7	TRBD1	NA	TGTGCCAGCACAGGGGGCCCCTACGAGCAGTACTTC	CASTGGPYEQYF
TRBV27	TRBJ2-1	TRBD1	NA	TGTGCCAGCAGTCCAGGACAGGGGAATGAGCAGTTCTTC	CASSPGQGNEQFF
TRBV28	TRBJ1-6	NA	once	TGTGCCAGCAGTTTCCCAGAGACGCATCGGGCCCTCCACTTT	CASSFPETHRALHF
TRBV7-8	TRBJ2-2	TRBD1	NA	TGTGCCAGCAGCCCACACGGAGGACAGGGGAACACCGGGGAGCTGTTTTTT	CASSPHGGQGNTGELFF
TRBV7-2	TRBJ2-7	NA	NA	TGTGCCAGCAGCTACTTAGGGAGCGAGCAGTACTTC	CASSYLGSEQYF
TRBV5-1	TRBJ1-1	NA	NA	TGCGCCAGCAGTTTCGGGCGCGGTGGAACTGAAGCTTTCTTT	CASSFGRGGTEAFF
TRBV11-2	TRBJ1-5	NA	NA	TGTGCCAGCAGCTTAGACAGAGATCAGCCCCAGCATTTT	CASSLDRDQPQHF
TRBV18	TRBJ2-7	TRBD2	NA	TGTGCCAGCTCACAATTGGGGGGGAGAGGCTACGAGCAGTACTTC	CASSQLGGRGYEQYF
TRBV5-1	TRBJ2-5	NA	NA	TGCGCCAGCAGCTTAGTACTGCTTGAAGAGACCCAGTACTTC	CASSLVLLEETQYF
TRBV6-6	TRBJ1-3	NA	NA	TGTGCCAGCAGCTCATGGCCCAGGGATGGAAACACCATATATTTT	CASSSWPRDGNTIYF
TRBV28	TRBJ1-6	NA	NA	TGTGCCAGCAGGGGGGGAAGCCCCGATAATTCACCCCTCCACTTT	CASRGGSPDNSPLHF
TRBV5-5	TRBJ1-4	NA	NA	TGTGCCAGCAGCTTGGTGGGGGGTGTTGAAAAACTGTTTTTT	CASSLVGGVEKLFF
TRBV28	TRBJ2-2	TRBD1	NA	TGTGCCAGCATTATGGACAGGGGGATTAACACCGGGGAGCTGTTTTTT	CASIMDRGINTGELFF
TRBV6-4	TRBJ2-2	TRBD2	NA	TGTGCCAGCAGTGACCAGCTAGCGGAGAACACCGGGGAGCTGTTTTTT	CASSDQLAENTGELFF
TRBV7-7	TRBJ2-5	TRBD1	NA	TGTGCTAGCAGCCCCGGGACAGGGGATCAAGAGACCCAGTACTTC	CASSPGTGDQETQYF
TRBV6-1	TRBJ2-4	TRBD2	NA	TGTGCCAGCAGTGCCGGACTAGCGGGGTGGGAAAACATTCAGTACTTC	CASSAGLAGWENIQYF
TRBV19	TRBJ1-2	TRBD1	NA	TGTGCCAGTCGCCGGGACAGGGAAGTCTCTGGCTACACCTTC	CASRRDREVSGYTF
TRBV5-1	TRBJ2-5	TRBD2	NA	TGCGCCAGCAGCTCCGGGGGGGCCCTCCAAGAGACCCAGTACTTC	CASSSGGALQETQYF
TRBV7-9	TRBJ1-1	NA	NA	TGTGCCAGCAGCTTAGCCGGCACAGGGAAAGCTTTCTTT	CASSLAGTGKAFF